This TCR beta chain comes out of a study of PD-1 blockade in classical Hodgkin lymphoma. General study results and limits: Exclusion was applied to patients who started nivolumab under 1 year after ASCT. Newly diagnosed patients reportedly trailed healthy donors in baseline TCR diversity.

The repertoire was sequenced with immunoSEQ multiplex PCR; TCRdb's copy has only in-frame clones and lacks some. The table includes 40,000 or so clones, approximately 86% detected once. No patient escaped relapse after autologous stem cell transplantation, and brentuximab vedotin exposure varied. The CDR3 spans 16 residues. Germline assignment: CDR1 LNHNV and CDR2 YYDKDF (reference sequence). Trimming took off 0 bases at V and 1 base at J, with 12 bases between the two ends. Regarding this clone: The antigen remains undetermined.

Specimen: peripheral blood mononuclear cells (PBMCs), collected before the second cycle of nivolumab. The chain joins TRBV15 to TRBJ2-5; no reliable D call. The origin of this receptor is a human donor with classical Hodgkin lymphoma. The CDR3 is CATSRDGLSSQETQYF. The DNA of the CDR3 is TGTGCCACCAGCAGAGATGGCCTTAGTAGCCAAGAGACCCAGTACTTC.